These T cell receptor beta chains were read from a single sample in a study of PD-L1 blockade in urothelial cancer. TCRdb keeps only in-frame clones here, not all; method: immunoSEQ multiplex PCR. The top ten clones hold about 4.5% of a sample with 55,000 to 70,000 clones, almost 85% of them seen once. The specimen comprised PBMCs, sampled around atezolizumab (anti-PD-L1) treatment. The receptors come from an older man with urothelial cancer. Each CDR3 is given with its conserved first and last residue. A D gene is named only where the DNA matches it firmly. Clone size is shown for a subset of rows, as once, few, many or a class of expanded clone.

cdr3_nt | cdr3_aa | d_call | v_call | clone_size | j_call
TGTGCCAGCAGTTTAACGCATACAAATGAAGCTTTCTTT | CASSLTHTNEAFF | - | TRBV28 | - | TRBJ1-1
TGTGCCAGCAGCTTAAGCTTCCAAGGGGATGAGCAGTTCTTC | CASSLSFQGDEQFF | - | TRBV7-9 | - | TRBJ2-1
TGTGCCAGCAGCCTACAGGGGGTAGAGACCCAGTACTTC | CASSLQGVETQYF | TRBD1 | TRBV11-2 | - | TRBJ2-5
TGTGCCAGCAGTTTAGGCCCCCGGTCCAGCGGCCAAGAGACCCAGTACTTC | CASSLGPRSSGQETQYF | - | TRBV28 | - | TRBJ2-5
TGCGCCAGCAGTGAGCCCAGGACCGGGGCTGAAGCTTTCTTT | CASSEPRTGAEAFF | - | TRBV10-2 | - | TRBJ1-1
TGCGCCAGCAGCCCCACAGCGGGAGCGGAGACCCAGTACTTC | CASSPTAGAETQYF | TRBD2 | TRBV5-1 | - | TRBJ2-5
TGTGCCAGCAGCTTGCTGGGACAGCCGAACACTGAAGCTTTCTTT | CASSLLGQPNTEAFF | TRBD1 | TRBV5-6 | - | TRBJ1-1
TGTGCCAGCAGCATGGCCCAGGGGGCTGGAGAGACCCAGTACTTC | CASSMAQGAGETQYF | TRBD1 | TRBV5-4 | - | TRBJ2-5
TGCAGCGCGGCAGGGCAGGAAAATCAGCCCCAGCATTTT | CSAAGQENQPQHF | - | TRBV29-1 | few | TRBJ1-5
TGTGCCAGCAGCCCGGGGACTAGCGGGAGCCTGGGGGAGCAGTACTTC | CASSPGTSGSLGEQYF | TRBD2 | TRBV5-4 | - | TRBJ2-7
TGTGCCAGCAGCGTAGGCGGGAGGGGCGACGAGCAGTACTTC | CASSVGGRGDEQYF | TRBD2 | TRBV9 | - | TRBJ2-7
TGCAGCGCAAAAGCACAGGATAATTCACCCCTCCACTTT | CSAKAQDNSPLHF | - | TRBV29-1 | - | TRBJ1-6
TGCAGCGGGGCGGAGGGTACAGCGAACACCGGGGAGCTGTTTTTT | CSGAEGTANTGELFF | - | TRBV29-1 | - | TRBJ2-2
TGTGCCAGCTCTAGCGGGAAGGGAGATACGCAGTATTTT | CASSSGKGDTQYF | TRBD2 | TRBV6-4 | - | TRBJ2-3
TGTGCCAGCAGCTCGAGTCGAATCTCTGGAAACACCATATATTTT | CASSSSRISGNTIYF | - | TRBV7-6 | few | TRBJ1-3
TGTGCCAGCAGCTCGTCACTAGCGGGAACGCAGTACTTC | CASSSSLAGTQYF | TRBD2 | TRBV7-6 | - | TRBJ2-7